This T cell receptor (beta chain) was documented in a study of PD-1 blockade in classical Hodgkin lymphoma. Every patient relapsed after autologous stem cell transplantation, and brentuximab vedotin exposure varied. Method: immunoSEQ multiplex PCR; TCRdb's copy keeps in-frame clones and lacks some. The top ten hold less than 3% of the sample, which has more than 70,000 clones, 92% seen once. This CDR3 contains 14 residues. Germline V gene lookup returns CDR1 SGDLS and CDR2 YYNGEE. Trimming took off 4 bases at V and 6 bases at J, with 14 bases between the two ends. The clonotype originates from a human donor with classical Hodgkin lymphoma. This chain uses TRBV9 with TRBJ2-1; D tentatively fits TRBD1 or TRBD2 (6 bases each). Material: peripheral blood mononuclear cells (PBMCs), obtained before the second cycle of nivolumab. CDR3 DNA sequence: TGTGCCAGCAGCCCGCGGGAAGGGGGCAATGAGCAGTTCTTC. Translating gives CASSPREGGNEQFF.